The T cell receptor (beta chain) under discussion was sequenced for a study of blood T cell repertoires in COVID-19 (dated by TCRdb to 2020 to 2022). Regarding the research as a whole: The collaborator samples originated in the United States, Italy and Spain and spanned the acute and convalescent phases of COVID-19. The material from the prospective study consisted of cDNA or gDNA derived from T cells, B-cell-depleted T cells, or PBMCs. Deeply sampled blood TCRbeta repertoires from subjects exposed to, actively infected with, or recovered from COVID-19 were included in the dataset. A freely available public database, intended as a resource for researchers studying the immune response to SARS-CoV-2, is where the repertoires were released. Samples were obtained from the ongoing ImmuneRACE study (first 160 participants) and from 1,254 subjects provided by 6 global collaborators. Sample metadata almost always included a de-identified subject ID, COVID-19 status, age in years and sex. Where HLA class I and class II types were available, the types were taken from metadata supplied by the sample provider, not from assay-based typing. Here is what the overall study found, with its caveats: How much clinical and demographic metadata was included differed by source and by participant, and the metadata was provided uncurated.

The immunoSEQ Assay, a bias-controlled multiplex PCR, was used to amplify TCRbeta CDR3 regions from genomic DNA. For the original study's pipeline: Within the assay, amplification of reference gene primers was used to estimate how many nucleated cells each sample contained. To quantify the absolute abundance of each unique TCRbeta CDR3 rearrangement, sequence reads were collapsed and filtered. Productive Simpson clonality was computed per sample as the square root of Simpson's diversity index over productive rearrangements. The source is immuneACCESS, and TCRdb retained only in-frame sequences with V and J called. Part of the clones is not carried over; for the studies checked, unresolved V genes explain less than half of this, and the remainder is unexplained. V, J and clone size are taken as reported in that table, and D and trimming were inferred from the DNA itself. The table for this sample lists about 67,000 clones; approximately 87% of them were counted only once. The ten largest clones take up about 1.2% of the sample.

About this clone: The target of this receptor is not known. No qualities accompany the bases; no much larger clone lies one base away.

Whole blood was collected in K2EDTA tubes by collaborating institutions according to the institutions' own protocols. For TCRbeta analysis, collaborator samples were shipped as frozen whole blood, as isolated PBMCs, or as DNA extracted from either sample type. The CDR3 starts with the cysteine, ends with the phenylalanine, and has 13 residues. Just the 39-base CDR3 DNA is kept, in frame starting at base 1. From V the trimming removes 2 bases and from J it removes 6 bases, while the gene matches leave 4 bases of the junction unaccounted for. The germline V gene (reference sequence) specifies GTSNPN as CDR1 and SVGIG as CDR2.

The clonotype originates from a woman in her sixties with acute or convalescent COVID-19. In this chain, TRBV30 is recombined with TRBJ1-3, with 7 bases matching TRBD1. The sample was peripheral blood. The DNA sequence follows: TGTGCCTGGAGTACAGGGGCCGTAAACACCATATATTTT. Translated, it gives CAWSTGAVNTIYF.